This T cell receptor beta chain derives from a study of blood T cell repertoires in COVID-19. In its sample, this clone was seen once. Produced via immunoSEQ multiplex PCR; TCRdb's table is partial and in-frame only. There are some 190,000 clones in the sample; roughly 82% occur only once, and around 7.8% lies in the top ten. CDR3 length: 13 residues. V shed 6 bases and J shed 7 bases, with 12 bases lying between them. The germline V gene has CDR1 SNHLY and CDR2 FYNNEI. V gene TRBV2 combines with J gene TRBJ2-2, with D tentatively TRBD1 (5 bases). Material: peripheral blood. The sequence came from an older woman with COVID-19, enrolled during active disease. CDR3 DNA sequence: TGTGCCAGCAGCGTTAGGGGAATCGGGGAGCTGTTTTTT. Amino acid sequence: CASSVRGIGELFF.